Below, 27 T cell receptor beta chains from the same sample are listed, as sequenced in a study of cytomegalovirus exposure and HLA in healthy donors. The PCR made use of 60 Vbeta and 13 Jbeta primers. The assay was immunoSEQ multiplex PCR, and TCRdb's table has in-frame clones only and misses some. The sample yields some 150,000 clones, 81% seen once. The specimen was PBMCs. Source of these receptors: a woman aged 45 to 65 in good health and CMV-seronegative.

Concerning this clone: At one of its ends the junction is not consistent with the germline gene, which may arise from a read error. J is TRBJ1-2 and V is TRBV7-9; D unresolved. This CDR3 is 15 amino acids long. Looked up from germline, CDR1 is SEHNR and CDR2 is FQNEAQ (reference sequence). CDR3 amino acids: CSSSLATGFNYGYTF. CDR3 nucleotide sequence: TGTTCCAGCAGCTTAGCCACCGGGTTTAACTATGGCTACACCTTC.

This clone was seen only a few times. The genes are TRBV27 and TRBJ2-1; D unresolved. V was cut by 5 bases and J by 0 bases, with 17 bases left in between. CDR1 is MNHEY and CDR2 is SMNVEV in the germline V gene (reference sequence). CDR3 length: 17 amino acids. DNA of the CDR3: TGTGCCAGCAGTCGGATAGACTCACCGAGCTCCTACAATGAGCAGTTCTTC. Encoded protein: CASSRIDSPSSYNEQFF.

In this sample, this clone turned up a few times. This rearrangement joins TRBV4-3 to TRBJ2-6, with D perhaps matching TRBD2 (5 bases). V was cut by 0 bases and J by 5 bases, with 17 bases left in between. This CDR3 is 18 amino acids long. Germline V gene sequence: CDR1 LGHNA, CDR2 YSLEER. In nucleotides, the CDR3 is TGCGCCAGCAGCCAAGATTACGGACTGGACTTGAGGGCCAACGTCCTGACTTTC. This sequence encodes CASSQDYGLDLRANVLTF.

The chain employs TRBV5-6 and TRBJ2-7; 9 bases are a match to TRBD2. Per germline, CDR1 SGHDT and CDR2 YYEEEE. This CDR3 contains 17 residues. Trimming at V came to 4 bases and at J to 4 bases, leaving 15 bases not matched to a gene. For the CDR3, the DNA is TGTGCCAGCAGCGGAGGGGAGATGGTTAGCGGGAGATACGAGCAGTACTTC. Its protein is CASSGGEMVSGRYEQYF.

This clone was seen a single time. V gene TRBV6-5 combines with J gene TRBJ1-2, with D possibly matching TRBD1 (5 bases). The germline V gene has CDR1 MNHEY and CDR2 SVGAGI. This CDR3 has 11 amino acids. Trimming left V 7 bases short and J 5 bases short, with 8 bases between. CDR3 amino acids: CASKKGYGYTF. CDR3 coding DNA: TGTGCCAGCAAGAAGGGGTATGGCTACACCTTC.

This clone was observed a handful of times. The V gene is TRBV4-2, the J gene TRBJ2-1, with 7 nucleotides matching TRBD2. CDR1 is LGHNA and CDR2 is YNFKEQ in the germline V gene. There are 16 residues in the CDR3. Trimming cost V 2 bases and J 4 bases; bases outside gene matches: 8. CDR3 protein: CASSQYLSGAYNEQFF. CDR3 nucleotides: TGTGCCAGCAGCCAATACCTAAGCGGGGCATACAATGAGCAGTTCTTC.

The chain combines TRBV7-9 with TRBJ1-6; TRBD1 matches at 12 bases. The CDR3 runs to 16 residues. The J segment lost 10 bases and the V segment lost 5 bases, leaving 9 bases of the junction unmatched. Germline CDR1 is SEHNR and CDR2 is FQNEAQ (reference sequence). The DNA for the CDR3 is TGTGCCAGCAGCCCTGGGACAGGGGGCTGGAAATCACCCCTCCACTTT. This encodes CASSPGTGGWKSPLHF.

The CDR3 sequence is CAWSFSRNTIYF. Written as DNA, the CDR3 is TGTGCCTGGAGTTTTAGCCGAAACACCATATATTTT. The V and J genes are TRBV30 and TRBJ1-3; D is undetermined. The CDR3 loop spans 12 amino acids. Per germline, CDR1 GTSNPN and CDR2 SVGIG (reference sequence). Trimming took 2 bases from V and 5 from J, leaving 7 bases between them.

This chain uses TRBV7-2 with TRBJ1-2, with TRBD1 as a possible D gene (5 bases). Germline CDR1 and CDR2: SGHTA and FQGNSA. The CDR3 runs 13 residues. Trimming removed 1 base at V and 3 bases at J, with 6 bases between. The CDR3 loop reads CASSLGGDYGYTF. The CDR3 bases are TGTGCCAGCAGCTTAGGGGGGGACTATGGCTACACCTTC.

The chain carries TRBV7-2 and TRBJ2-1; TRBD1 might be the D (6 bases). This CDR3 spans 15 amino acids. The germline CDR1 and CDR2 sequences are SGHTA and FQGNSA. The V end lost 5 bases, the J end lost 9 bases, and 20 bases lay between the germline ends. CDR3 in amino acids: CASSPRGPTIGEQFF. The CDR3, as DNA: TGTGCCAGCAGCCCCAGGGGACCCACTATCGGTGAGCAGTTCTTC.

This chain connects TRBV7-3 to TRBJ2-2, with a possible D match to TRBD1 (6 bases). Germline V gene sequence: CDR1 SGHTA, CDR2 FQGTGA. V lost 5 bases to trimming and J lost 2 bases, with 12 bases between them. The CDR3 consists of 15 residues. The chain's CDR3 is CASSRTTGNTGELFF. For the CDR3, the DNA is TGTGCCAGCAGCCGCACGACAGGAAACACCGGGGAGCTGTTTTTT. Using reference TRBV7-3 and TRBJ2-2 for the parts outside the CDR3, the full variable domain is GAGVSQTPSNKVTEKGKYVELRCDPISGHTALYWYRQSLGQGPEFLIYFQGTGAADDSGLPNDRFFAVRPEGSVSTLKIQRTERGDSAVYLCASSRTTGNTGELFFGEGSRLTVL.

The V call is TRBV4-3, the J call TRBJ2-3; 8 bases line up with TRBD2. The CDR3 consists of 17 residues. CDR1 and CDR2 from the germline V gene are LGHNA and YSLEER. V shed 0 bases and J 6 bases; nucleotides not matched to a gene: 11. The CDR3 sequence: CASSQEGLAGGLDTQYF. CDR3 coding DNA: TGCGCCAGCAGCCAAGAAGGGCTAGCGGGTGGATTGGATACGCAGTATTTT.

The V and J genes are TRBV19 and TRBJ1-2; TRBD1 aligns across 10 bases. Germline loops: CDR1 LNHDA, CDR2 SQIVND (reference sequence). After removal of 1 base from V and 3 bases from J, the junction contained 2 bases not matched to a gene. The CDR3 is 15 amino acids. In DNA, the CDR3 is TGTGCCAGTAGTATAGGGACAGGGGGATACTATGGCTACACCTTC. Amino acids: CASSIGTGGYYGYTF.

This clone appeared once. This chain connects TRBV7-2 to TRBJ1-3; D perhaps matches TRBD1 (5 bases). Trimming removed 5 bases at V and 1 base at J, with 15 bases between. The CDR3 contains 16 residues. Germline V gives CDR1 SGHTA, CDR2 FQGNSA. CDR3 sequence (DNA): TGTGCCAGCAGCCCAAACCCGACAGTTTCTGGAAACACCATATATTTT. Translating gives CASSPNPTVSGNTIYF.

This clone has only one observation. This sequence joins TRBV2 and TRBJ2-5, with 7 bases identical to TRBD2. TRBJ2-7 matches the DNA end more closely, so the J call is doubtful. This CDR3 spans 14 amino acids. Germline-derived CDR1 and CDR2 are SNHLY and FYNNEI. This CDR3 is CASSDPAGTYEQYF. The DNA for the CDR3 is TGTGCCAGCAGTGATCCAGCGGGAACTTACGAGCAGTACTTC.

This clone was detected only a few times. The genes are TRBV7-9 and TRBJ2-2; 11 nucleotides agree with TRBD2. CDR3 length equals 12 residues. CDR1 is SEHNR and CDR2 is FQNEAQ in the germline V gene (reference sequence). CDR3 nucleotide sequence: TGTGCTACTAGCGGGAGAACCGGGGAGCTGTTTTTT. This codes for CATSGRTGELFF.

V gene TRBV5-4 combines with J gene TRBJ1-6, with a possible D match to TRBD1 (6 bases). There are 15 residues in the CDR3. Trimming pared 0 bases from V and 8 bases from J, leaving 12 bases between. Germline values: CDR1 SGHNT, CDR2 YYREEE (reference sequence). This CDR3 reads CASSLGLRQDSPLHF. The DNA for the CDR3 is TGTGCCAGCAGCTTGGGCCTCAGACAGGATTCACCCCTCCACTTT. The full variable domain, rest sourced from reference TRBV5-4 and TRBJ1-6, is ETGVTQSPTHLIKTRGQQVTLRCSSQSGHNTVSWYQQALGQGPQFIFQYYREEENGRGNFPPRFSGLQFPNYSSELNVNALELDDSALYLCASSLGLRQDSPLHFGNGTRLTVT.

The chain has TRBV27 and TRBJ2-5, with 7 nucleotides matching TRBD2. The length of the CDR3 is 14 residues. Germline V gene data show CDR1 as MNHEY and CDR2 as SMNVEV (reference sequence). J gave up 1 base and V 4 bases, and 3 bases lay outside the gene matches. CDR3 sequence reads: CASSSRLAQETQYF. The CDR3 nucleotides read TGTGCCAGCAGTTCTAGACTAGCCCAAGAGACCCAGTACTTC.

The chain is built from TRBV19 and TRBJ2-7, with D possibly matching TRBD2 (6 bases). Trimming left V 5 bases short and J 4 bases short, with 12 bases between. In germline, CDR1 is LNHDA, CDR2 SQIVND (reference sequence). The CDR3 is made up of 13 amino acids. The CDR3 loop reads CASSPGLTYEQYF. The CDR3 coding sequence is TGTGCCAGTAGTCCGGGACTTACGTACGAGCAGTACTTC.

The rearrangement joins TRBV5-6 to TRBJ2-5; 10 bases line up with TRBD1. The J call is in doubt because the DNA end fits TRBJ2-7 better. The CDR3 covers 14 residues. Germline V gene sequence: CDR1 SGHDT, CDR2 YYEEEE. CDR3 nucleotide sequence: TGTGCCAGCAGCATTCCGGGACAGGGGTACGAGCAGTACTTC. It codes for CASSIPGQGYEQYF.

The chain recombines TRBV29-1 with TRBJ2-2; no firm D call. V lost 4 bases and J lost 4, with 7 bases in between. The CDR3 spans 12 residues. Germline-derived CDR1 and CDR2 are SQVTM and ANQGSEA. The CDR3 protein is CSVVRSTGELFF. DNA of the CDR3: TGCAGCGTTGTCCGGAGCACCGGGGAGCTGTTTTTT.

The gene calls are TRBV6-7 and TRBJ2-7; tentative D call: TRBD1 (6 bases). TRBV6-7 is assigned to the ORF class and has an uncertain function. The CDR3 totals 15 residues. V shed 4 bases and J shed 0 bases, with 13 bases lying between them. CDR3 loop: CASSSISQGSYEQYF. CDR3 sequence (DNA): TGTGCCAGCAGTTCCATATCACAGGGCTCCTACGAGCAGTACTTC.

The rearrangement uses TRBV7-9 and TRBJ2-1, with 7 positions matching TRBD1. The CDR3 loop spans 13 amino acids. The J segment lost 4 bases and the V segment lost 5 bases, leaving 2 bases of the junction unmatched. Per germline, CDR1 SEHNR and CDR2 FQNEAQ (reference sequence). CDR3 nucleotide sequence: TGTGCCAGCAGCGGCAGGGGGTACAATGAGCAGTTCTTC. Translating it yields CASSGRGYNEQFF.

V is TRBV19 and J is TRBJ2-5; the match to TRBD2 covers 11 bases. Germline V gene sequence: CDR1 LNHDA, CDR2 SQIVND (reference sequence). J gave up 4 bases and V 4 bases, and 5 bases lay outside the gene matches. CDR3 length equals 15 residues. As DNA, the CDR3 is TGTGCCAGTAGTACAACTAGCGGGGGCGGAGAGACCCAGTACTTC. This sequence encodes CASSTTSGGGETQYF.

This clone was observed a single time. The chain is built from TRBV7-9 and TRBJ1-2; TRBD1 matches at 8 bases. CDR1 and CDR2 from the germline V gene are SEHNR and FQNEAQ (reference sequence). V lost 1 base to trimming and J lost 2 bases; unmatched junction nucleotides: 3. This CDR3 spans 15 amino acids. CDR3 loop: CASSLVGTGNYGYTF. CDR3 DNA sequence: TGTGCCAGCAGCTTAGTTGGGACAGGCAACTATGGCTACACCTTC.

The V and J genes are TRBV6-6 and TRBJ1-6, with 9 bases that match TRBD1. J lost 10 bases, V lost 6 bases, and 7 bases had no gene match. The CDR3 is made up of 14 amino acids. The germline CDR1 and CDR2 sequences are MNHNY and SVGAGI (reference sequence). In nucleotides, the CDR3 is TGTGCCAGCAGACCGACAGGGGGAGAGTCACCCCTCCACTTT. This translates into CASRPTGGESPLHF.

The chain carries TRBV1 and TRBJ2-7; the D call of TRBD2 is as the table states it, not checked on the DNA. TRBV1 is tagged as a pseudogene. This CDR3 region has 15 residues. CDR3 DNA: TGCACCAGCAGCCATTCAAAAGCGGACTCCTACGAGCAGTACTTC. It translates to CTSSHSKADSYEQYF.